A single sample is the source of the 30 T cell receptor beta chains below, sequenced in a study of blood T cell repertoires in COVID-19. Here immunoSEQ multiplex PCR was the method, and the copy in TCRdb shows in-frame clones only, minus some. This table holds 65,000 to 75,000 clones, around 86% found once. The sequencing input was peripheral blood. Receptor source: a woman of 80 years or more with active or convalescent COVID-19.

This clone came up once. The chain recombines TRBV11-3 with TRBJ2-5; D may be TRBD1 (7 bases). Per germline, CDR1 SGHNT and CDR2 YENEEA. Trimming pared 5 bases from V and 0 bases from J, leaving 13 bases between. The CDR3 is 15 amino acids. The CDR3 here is CASSAGGTDQETQYF. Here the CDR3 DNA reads TGTGCCAGCAGCGCCGGCGGGACAGACCAAGAGACCCAGTACTTC.

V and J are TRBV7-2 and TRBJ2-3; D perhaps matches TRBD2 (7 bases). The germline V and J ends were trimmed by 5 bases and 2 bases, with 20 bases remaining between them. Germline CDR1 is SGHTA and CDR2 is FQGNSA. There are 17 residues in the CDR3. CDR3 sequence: CASSARLGGASTDTQYF. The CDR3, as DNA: TGTGCCAGCAGCGCCCGTTTGGGGGGGGCTTCCACAGATACGCAGTATTTT.

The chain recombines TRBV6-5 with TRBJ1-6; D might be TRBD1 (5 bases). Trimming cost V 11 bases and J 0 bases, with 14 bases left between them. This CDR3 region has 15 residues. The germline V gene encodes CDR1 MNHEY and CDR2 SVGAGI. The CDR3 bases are TGTGCCGTGGGGACTGCCAGCTCCTATAATTCACCCCTCCACTTT. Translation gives CAVGTASSYNSPLHF.

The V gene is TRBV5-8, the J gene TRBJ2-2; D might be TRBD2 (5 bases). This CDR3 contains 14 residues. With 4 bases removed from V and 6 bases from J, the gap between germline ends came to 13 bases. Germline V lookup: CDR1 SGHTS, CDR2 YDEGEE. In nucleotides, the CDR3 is TGTGCCAGCAGCCACGCTAGCCTGGCCGGGGAGCTGTTTTTT. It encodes CASSHASLAGELFF.

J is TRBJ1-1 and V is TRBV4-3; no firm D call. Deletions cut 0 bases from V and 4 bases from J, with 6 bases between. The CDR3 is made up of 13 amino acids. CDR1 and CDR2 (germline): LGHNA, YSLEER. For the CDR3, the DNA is TGCGCCAGCAGCCAAGATTCAGGCACTGAAGCTTTCTTT. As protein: CASSQDSGTEAFF.

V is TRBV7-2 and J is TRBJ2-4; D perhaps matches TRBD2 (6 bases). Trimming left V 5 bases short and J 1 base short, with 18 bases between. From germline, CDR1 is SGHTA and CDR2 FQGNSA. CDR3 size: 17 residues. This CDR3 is CASSLRLGSAAKNIQYF. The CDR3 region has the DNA TGTGCCAGCAGCCTCAGACTAGGGAGTGCCGCCAAAAACATTCAGTACTTC.

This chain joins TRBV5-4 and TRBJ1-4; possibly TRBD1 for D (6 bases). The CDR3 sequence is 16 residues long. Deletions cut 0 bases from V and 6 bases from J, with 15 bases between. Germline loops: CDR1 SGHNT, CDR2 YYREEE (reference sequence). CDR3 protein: CASSLGYRVTDEKLFF. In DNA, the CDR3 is TGTGCCAGCAGCTTGGGCTACAGGGTAACGGATGAAAAACTGTTTTTT.

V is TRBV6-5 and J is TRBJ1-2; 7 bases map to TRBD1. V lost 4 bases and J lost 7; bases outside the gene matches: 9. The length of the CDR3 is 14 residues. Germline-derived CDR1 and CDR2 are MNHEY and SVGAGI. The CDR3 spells CASSLNDRVRGYTF. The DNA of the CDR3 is TGTGCCAGCAGTTTAAACGACAGGGTCCGTGGCTACACCTTC.

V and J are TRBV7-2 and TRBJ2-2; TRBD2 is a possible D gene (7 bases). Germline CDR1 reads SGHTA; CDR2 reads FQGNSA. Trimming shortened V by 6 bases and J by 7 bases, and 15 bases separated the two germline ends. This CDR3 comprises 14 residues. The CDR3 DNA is TGTGCCAGCAGACCCGGGGGGCCCGGCGGGGAGCTGTTTTTT. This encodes CASRPGGPGGELFF.

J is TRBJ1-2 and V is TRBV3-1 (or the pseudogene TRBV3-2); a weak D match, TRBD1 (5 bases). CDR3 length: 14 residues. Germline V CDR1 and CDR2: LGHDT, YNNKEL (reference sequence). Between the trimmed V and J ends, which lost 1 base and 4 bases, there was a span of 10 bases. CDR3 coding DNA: TGTGCCAGCAGCCAAGGACAGTCCGTCTATGGCTACACCTTC. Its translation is CASSQGQSVYGYTF.

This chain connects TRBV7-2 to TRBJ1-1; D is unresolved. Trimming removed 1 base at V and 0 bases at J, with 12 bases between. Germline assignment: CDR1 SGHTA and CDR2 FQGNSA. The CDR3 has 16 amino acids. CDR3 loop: CASSLGVRELNTEAFF. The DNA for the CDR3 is TGTGCCAGCAGCTTAGGGGTACGGGAATTGAACACTGAAGCTTTCTTT.

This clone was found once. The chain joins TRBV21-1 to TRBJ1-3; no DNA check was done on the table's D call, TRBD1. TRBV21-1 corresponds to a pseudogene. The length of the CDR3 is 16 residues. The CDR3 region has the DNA TGTGCCAGCAGCGGTAGACAGGATAACTCTGGAAACACCATATATTTT. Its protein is CASSGRQDNSGNTIYF.

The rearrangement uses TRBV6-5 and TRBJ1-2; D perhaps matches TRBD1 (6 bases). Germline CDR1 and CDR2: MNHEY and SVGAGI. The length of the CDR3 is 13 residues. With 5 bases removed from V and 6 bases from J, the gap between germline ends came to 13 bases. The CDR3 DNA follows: TGTGCCAGCAGTCAACAGGGATGGAATGGCTACACCTTC. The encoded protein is CASSQQGWNGYTF.

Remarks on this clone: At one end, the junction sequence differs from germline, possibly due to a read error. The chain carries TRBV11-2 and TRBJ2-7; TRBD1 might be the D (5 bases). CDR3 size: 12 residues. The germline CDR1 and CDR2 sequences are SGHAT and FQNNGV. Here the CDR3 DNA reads TGTGCCAGCAGCTCCGCCCAGGGCGTACCTGTCTTC. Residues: CASSSAQGVPVF.

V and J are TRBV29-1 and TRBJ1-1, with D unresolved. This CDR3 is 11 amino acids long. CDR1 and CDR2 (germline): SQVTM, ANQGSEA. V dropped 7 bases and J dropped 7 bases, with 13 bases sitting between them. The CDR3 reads CSGLERVEAFF. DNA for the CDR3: TGCAGCGGGCTTGAGCGGGTTGAAGCTTTCTTT.

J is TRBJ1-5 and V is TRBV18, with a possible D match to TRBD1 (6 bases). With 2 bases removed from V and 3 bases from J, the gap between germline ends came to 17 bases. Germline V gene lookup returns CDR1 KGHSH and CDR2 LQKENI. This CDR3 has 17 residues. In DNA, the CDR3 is TGTGCCAGCTCACCATTCGGACCGGGACAACCCAATCAGCCCCAGCATTTT. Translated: CASSPFGPGQPNQPQHF. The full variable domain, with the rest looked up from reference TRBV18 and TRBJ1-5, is NAGVMQNPRHLVRRRGQEARLRCSPMKGHSHVYWYRQLPEEGLKFMVYLQKENIIDESGMPKERFSAEFPKEGPSILRIQQVVRGDSAAYFCASSPFGPGQPNQPQHFGDGTRLSIL.

Here the CDR3 reads CASSLRAGLNSNQPQHF. CDR3 sequence (DNA): TGTGCCAGCAGCTTAAGGGCAGGACTCAATAGCAATCAGCCCCAGCATTTT. The chain joins TRBV7-2 to TRBJ1-5; D is undetermined. The CDR3 is made up of 17 amino acids. Trimming shortened V by 2 bases and J by 0 bases, and 14 bases separated the two germline ends. Germline values: CDR1 SGHTA, CDR2 FQGNSA.

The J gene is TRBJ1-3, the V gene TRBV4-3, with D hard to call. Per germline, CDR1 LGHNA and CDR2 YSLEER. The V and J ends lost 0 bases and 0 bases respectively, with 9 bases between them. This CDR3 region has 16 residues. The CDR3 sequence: CASSQDSRSSGNTIYF. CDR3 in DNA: TGCGCCAGCAGCCAAGACAGCAGGTCCTCTGGAAACACCATATATTTT.

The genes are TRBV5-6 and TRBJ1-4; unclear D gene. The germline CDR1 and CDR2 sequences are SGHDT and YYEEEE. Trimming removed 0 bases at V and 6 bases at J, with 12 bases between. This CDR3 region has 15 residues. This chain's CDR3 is CASSLVPGGDEKLFF. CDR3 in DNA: TGTGCCAGCAGCTTGGTGCCCGGAGGTGATGAAAAACTGTTTTTT.

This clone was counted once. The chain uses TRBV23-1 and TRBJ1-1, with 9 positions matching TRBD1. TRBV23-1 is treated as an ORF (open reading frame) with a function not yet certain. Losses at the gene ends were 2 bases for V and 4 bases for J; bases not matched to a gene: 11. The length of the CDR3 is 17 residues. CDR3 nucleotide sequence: TGCGCCAGCAGTCAAGAAGTCCCGGGACAGGGATGCACTGAAGCTTTCTTT. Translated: CASSQEVPGQGCTEAFF.

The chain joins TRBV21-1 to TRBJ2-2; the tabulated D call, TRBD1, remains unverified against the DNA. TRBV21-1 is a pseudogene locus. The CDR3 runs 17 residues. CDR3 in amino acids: CASSDGAWQGEAGELFF. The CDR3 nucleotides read TGTGCCAGCAGCGATGGGGCGTGGCAGGGTGAGGCCGGGGAGCTGTTTTTT.

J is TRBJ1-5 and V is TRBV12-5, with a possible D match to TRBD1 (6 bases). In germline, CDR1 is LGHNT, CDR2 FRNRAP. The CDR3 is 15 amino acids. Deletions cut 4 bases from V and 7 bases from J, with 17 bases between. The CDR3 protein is CASGYLGGVEQPQHF. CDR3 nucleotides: TGTGCTAGTGGTTACCTAGGGGGGGTCGAACAGCCCCAGCATTTT.

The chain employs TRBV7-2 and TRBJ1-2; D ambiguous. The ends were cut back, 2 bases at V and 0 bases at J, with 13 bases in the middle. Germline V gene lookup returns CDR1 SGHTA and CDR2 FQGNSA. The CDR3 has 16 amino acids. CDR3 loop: CASSLNQPSANYGYTF. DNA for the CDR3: TGTGCCAGCAGCTTAAATCAACCTTCAGCTAACTATGGCTACACCTTC.

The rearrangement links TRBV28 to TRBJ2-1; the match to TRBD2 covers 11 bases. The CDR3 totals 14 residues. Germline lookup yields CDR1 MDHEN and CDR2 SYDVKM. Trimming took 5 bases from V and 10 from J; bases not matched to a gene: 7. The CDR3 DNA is TGTGCCAGCAGTAATAGCGGGGGGGCCGGAGAGCAGTTCTTC. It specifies CASSNSGGAGEQFF.

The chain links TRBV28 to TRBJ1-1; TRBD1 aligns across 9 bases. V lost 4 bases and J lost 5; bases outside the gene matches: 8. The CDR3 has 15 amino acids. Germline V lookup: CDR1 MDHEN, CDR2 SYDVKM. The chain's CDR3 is CASSSFGTGRTEAFF. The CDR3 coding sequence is TGTGCCAGCAGTTCCTTCGGGACAGGGAGGACTGAAGCTTTCTTT.

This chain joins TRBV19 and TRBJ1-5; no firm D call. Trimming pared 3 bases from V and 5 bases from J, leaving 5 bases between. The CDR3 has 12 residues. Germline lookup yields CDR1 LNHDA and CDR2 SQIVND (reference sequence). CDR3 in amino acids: CASSILYQPQHF. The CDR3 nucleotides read TGTGCCAGTAGTATCCTTTATCAGCCCCAGCATTTT.

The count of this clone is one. The chain's CDR3 is CASSIGRGGSDEQFF. The CDR3 DNA reads as TGTGCCAGTAGTATAGGGCGGGGGGGATCCGATGAGCAGTTCTTC. The rearrangement links TRBV19 to TRBJ2-1, with TRBD2 identical over 9 bases. Germline V gene data show CDR1 as LNHDA and CDR2 as SQIVND (reference sequence). The CDR3 is 15 residues long. Unmatched junction bases numbered 6, after V lost 1 base and J lost 8 bases.

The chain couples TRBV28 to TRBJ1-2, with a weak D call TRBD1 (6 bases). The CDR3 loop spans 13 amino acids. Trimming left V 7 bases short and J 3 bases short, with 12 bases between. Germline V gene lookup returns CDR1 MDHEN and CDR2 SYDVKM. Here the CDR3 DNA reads TGTGCCAGCACATCAGGGGTAGACTATGGCTACACCTTC. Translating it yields CASTSGVDYGYTF.

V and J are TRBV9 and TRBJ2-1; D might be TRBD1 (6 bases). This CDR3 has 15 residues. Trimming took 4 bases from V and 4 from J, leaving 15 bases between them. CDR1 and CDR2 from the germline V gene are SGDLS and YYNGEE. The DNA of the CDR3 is TGTGCCAGCAGCTTACGACAGGACCCTTACAATGAGCAGTTCTTC. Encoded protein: CASSLRQDPYNEQFF.

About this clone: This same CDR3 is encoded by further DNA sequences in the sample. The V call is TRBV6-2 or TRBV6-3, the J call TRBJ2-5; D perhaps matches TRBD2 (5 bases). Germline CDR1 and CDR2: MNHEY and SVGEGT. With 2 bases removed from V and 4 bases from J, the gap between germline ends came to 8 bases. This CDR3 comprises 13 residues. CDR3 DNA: TGTGCCAGCAGTTACGTTCGGGGAGAGACCCAGTACTTC. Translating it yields CASSYVRGETQYF.